A selection of T cell receptor beta chains follows, all from one sample in a study of T-cell memory formation after mild COVID-19. TCRdb analysed the 5' RACE reads with MiXCR anew, one entry per CDR3 protein. The table includes about half a million distinct CDR3 sequences, 18% detected once. Sequencing input: PBMCs or a T cell subset sorted from them (not recorded which). Receptors were obtained from an adult woman who had mild COVID-19 (a few samples of this study predate the infection). Cell type and time point are not known. CDR3s include the opening cysteine and the closing phenylalanine or tryptophan. The D gene is left open where the match is weak. Not all rows give a size; the values are once, few, many and, for expanded clones, a class.

d_call	v_call	clone_size	j_call	cdr3_nt	cdr3_aa
TRBD1	TRBV20-1	NA	TRBJ2-5	TGCAGTGCTGCCCCTACAGGGGTCGAGACCCAGTACTTC	CSAAPTGVETQYF
NA	TRBV9	few	TRBJ2-7	TGTGCCAGCAGCGTAGATCCCCCGAGGGGCTCCTACGAGCAGTACTTC	CASSVDPPRGSYEQYF
TRBD2	TRBV6-2/TRBV6-3	many	TRBJ2-3	TGTGCCAGCAGTTACCCAACTAGCGACGTGACAGATACGCAGTATTTT	CASSYPTSDVTDTQYF
TRBD2	TRBV4-1	few	TRBJ2-7	TGCGCCAGCAGCCAATCGGGACTAGCGGGGACCTCCTACGAGCAGTACTTC	CASSQSGLAGTSYEQYF
TRBD1	TRBV7-9	NA	TRBJ2-7	TGTGCCAGCAGTCCGGGACAGGCTCGTTTCCACGAGCAGTACTTC	CASSPGQARFHEQYF
TRBD1	TRBV9	few	TRBJ1-6	TGTGCCAGCAGTCCACGGACAGGGATAAATTCACCCCTCCACTTT	CASSPRTGINSPLHF
NA	TRBV12-3/TRBV12-4	NA	TRBJ1-2	TGTGCCAGCAGTTCCCCGACAGTTACTGCTGGCTACACCTTC	CASSSPTVTAGYTF
NA	TRBV7-8	NA	TRBJ1-6	TGTGCCAGCAGCTCGGGACTTCTCGGTTCACCCCTCCACTTT	CASSSGLLGSPLHF
NA	TRBV20-1	NA	TRBJ2-3	TGCAGTGCTAGGGACCATCGATCTAGCACAGATACGCAGTATTTT	CSARDHRSSTDTQYF
TRBD1	TRBV7-2	many	TRBJ1-5	TGTGCCAGCAGCACAAGTCCGCTGACAGGGGGAAGGCCCCAGCATTTT	CASSTSPLTGGRPQHF
NA	TRBV5-1	few	TRBJ2-7	TGCGCCAGCAGCTTGTCCGAAACCCCAGACAGTAGGAGCTCCTACGAGCAGTACTTC	CASSLSETPDSRSSYEQYF
NA	TRBV12-3/TRBV12-4	many	TRBJ2-7	TGTGCCAGCAGGGGGACGGAGTCCTACGAGCAGTACTTC	CASRGTESYEQYF
NA	TRBV4-2	NA	TRBJ1-5	TGTGCCAGCAGCCAAGGTCTGGGAAGAGGGGCTCAGCCCCAGCATTTT	CASSQGLGRGAQPQHF
NA	TRBV7-2	few	TRBJ2-5	TGTGCCAGCAGCCAATTTCGAGAGACCCAGTACTTC	CASSQFRETQYF
NA	TRBV3-1	NA	TRBJ2-7	TGTGCCAGCCAGGGGTCGTACGAGCAGTACTTC	CASQGSYEQYF
NA	TRBV11-3	NA	TRBJ1-1	TGTGCCAGCAGCTTAGAGGGCTCTTCCCTGGTGGATGCTTTCTTT	CASSLEGSSLVDAFF
TRBD1	TRBV29-1	NA	TRBJ2-2	TGCAGCGTAGCAACAGGGGGCGCCACCGGGGAGCTGTTTTTT	CSVATGGATGELFF
NA	TRBV9	NA	TRBJ2-5	TGTGCCAGCAGCGGGAGCCCCTTCGGCGGAGAGACCCAGTACTTC	CASSGSPFGGETQYF
TRBD1	TRBV5-1	few	TRBJ1-2	TGCGCCAGCAGCTTGGGAGGACAGGTTGGGATCTATGGCTACACCTTC	CASSLGGQVGIYGYTF
NA	TRBV6-2/TRBV6-3	NA	TRBJ2-2	TGTGCCAGCAGTTACTGGGGACCAAGTGGCACCGGGGAGCTGTTTTTT	CASSYWGPSGTGELFF
NA	TRBV5-1	few	TRBJ2-2	TGCGCCAGCAGCTTGGTCTATTCCACCGGGGAGCTGTTTTTT	CASSLVYSTGELFF
NA	TRBV19	NA	TRBJ2-3	TGTGCCAGTAGTATATTAGGTGGAGATACGCAGTATTTT	CASSILGGDTQYF
NA	TRBV6-5	NA	TRBJ1-3	TGTGCCAGCAGTTACTACATGGGAGGTCGAGGAAACACCATATATTTT	CASSYYMGGRGNTIYF
TRBD2	TRBV4-3	NA	TRBJ2-1	TGCGCCAGCAGCCAAGGCTGGGTAGCGGGAGGGGCGAATGAGCAGTTCTTC	CASSQGWVAGGANEQFF
NA	TRBV7-9	NA	TRBJ2-1	TGTGCCAGCAGCTCAACCGGGACAATAGATGAGCAGTTCTTC	CASSSTGTIDEQFF
NA	TRBV9	few	TRBJ2-2	TGTGCCAGCAGCGTAGGACCCACCGGGGAGCTGTTTTTT	CASSVGPTGELFF
TRBD1	TRBV20-1	few	TRBJ2-5	TGCAGTGCTGGGCCCCGACAGGGGGTACGTCAAGAGACCCAGTACTTC	CSAGPRQGVRQETQYF
TRBD2	TRBV7-3	NA	TRBJ2-1	TGTGCCAGCAGCTTAGGCCTTGGGGGACTAGACGGCAATGACCAGTTCTTC	CASSLGLGGLDGNDQFF
NA	TRBV3-1	few	TRBJ2-5	TGTGCCAGCAGCCCCCGGGGGGCGCCCCGAGAGACCCAGTACTTC	CASSPRGAPRETQYF
TRBD2	TRBV4-1	few	TRBJ2-3	TGCGCCAGCAGCCCGGGGACTAGCGGGAGGGCCAGCACAGATACGCAGTATTTT	CASSPGTSGRASTDTQYF
NA	TRBV20-1	NA	TRBJ2-5	TGCAGTGCTAGAGGGACGGATCAAGAGACCCAGTACTTC	CSARGTDQETQYF
TRBD2	TRBV20-1	NA	TRBJ2-7	TGCAGTGCTAGAGTGACTAGCGGCGGCTACGAGCAGTACTTC	CSARVTSGGYEQYF
NA	TRBV5-1	few	TRBJ1-1	TGCGCCAGCAGCTTGGTCTATCACCCTACTGAAGCTTTCTTT	CASSLVYHPTEAFF
NA	TRBV19	NA	TRBJ2-3	TGTGCCAGTAGTAAGGGGCCCCTGGCGGTCAATACGCAGTATTTT	CASSKGPLAVNTQYF
NA	TRBV7-2	few	TRBJ2-1	TGTGCCAGCAGCTTCCGTATGATCAATGAGCAGTTCTTC	CASSFRMINEQFF
TRBD2	TRBV15	few	TRBJ2-5	TGTGCCACCAGCAGGGAAGCATCGGGGGGTGAGGAGACCCAGTACTTC	CATSREASGGEETQYF
NA	TRBV6-1	few	TRBJ1-3	TGTGCCAGCAGTGACCATACTCTTTCTGGAAACACCATATATTTT	CASSDHTLSGNTIYF
TRBD1	TRBV6-5	NA	TRBJ1-5	TGTGCCAGCAGGACAGGGCGGGAGCCCCAGCATTTT	CASRTGREPQHF
NA	TRBV29-1	NA	TRBJ2-7	TGCAGCGTAGGACAGCCCTCCTACGAGCAGTACTTC	CSVGQPSYEQYF
NA	TRBV20-1	many	TRBJ2-7	TGCAGTGCTAGAGCTCAATCCTACGAGCAGTACTTC	CSARAQSYEQYF
NA	TRBV30	few	TRBJ2-1	TGTGCCTGGATAAGCCGGCGGGAGCAGTTCTTC	CAWISRREQFF